Listed below are T cell receptor beta chains from one sample, sequenced in a study of cytomegalovirus exposure and HLA in healthy donors. Sequencing was performed with immunoSEQ multiplex PCR; in TCRdb, only in-frame clones are kept and a portion is missing. Of just over 200,000 clones in the sample, 70% were seen once. Source material: PBMCs. These receptors all stem from a man aged 35 to 55 in good health and CMV-seropositive. Each CDR3 is given with its conserved first and last residue. A D gene is named only where the DNA matches it firmly. Part of the rows lack a size; the others show once, few, many or a class for expanded clones.

J gene,V gene,clone size,CDR3 length,D gene,CDR3 protein
TRBJ1-1,TRBV19,.,16,.,CASSMGAWGIRTEAFF
TRBJ2-7,TRBV6-5,.,15,.,CASSYSGEGINEQYF
TRBJ2-7,TRBV11-2,.,14,.,CASSLDGPDYEQYF
TRBJ1-1,TRBV18,.,14,TRBD1,CASSPTGVNTEAFF
TRBJ1-2,TRBV7-2,.,14,TRBD1,CASSGQGQGAGYTF
TRBJ1-1,TRBV11-1,.,15,TRBD1,CASSSNRGASTEAFF
TRBJ1-2,TRBV27,.,13,TRBD1,CASSRGQGAGYTF
TRBJ2-7,TRBV7-2,few,16,TRBD1,CASSLRGQGAKNEQYF
TRBJ1-5,TRBV10-2,.,13,.,CASSTGTLQPQHF
TRBJ2-3,TRBV4-2,.,17,TRBD2,CASSPRGAGVHLDTQYF
TRBJ2-1,TRBV5-1,.,13,.,CASSFPTVNEQFF
TRBJ2-3,TRBV7-2,.,14,.,CASSLVSGSDTQYF
TRBJ1-2,TRBV7-2,.,15,TRBD1,CASSIGTGPEDGYTF
TRBJ1-6,TRBV27,.,14,.,CASRANSYNSPLHF
TRBJ2-1,TRBV7-2,.,15,.,CASSLVGGSYNEQFF
TRBJ2-3,TRBV18,.,14,.,CASSPPTNTDTQYF
TRBJ2-7,TRBV7-9,few,11,.,CSSSPLAEQYF
TRBJ1-5,TRBV19,few,15,.,CASSIVPTGNQPQHF
TRBJ1-2,TRBV7-2,few,14,.,CASSREGLSLGYTF
TRBJ2-2,TRBV19,.,17,TRBD2,CASGESGGAANTGELFF